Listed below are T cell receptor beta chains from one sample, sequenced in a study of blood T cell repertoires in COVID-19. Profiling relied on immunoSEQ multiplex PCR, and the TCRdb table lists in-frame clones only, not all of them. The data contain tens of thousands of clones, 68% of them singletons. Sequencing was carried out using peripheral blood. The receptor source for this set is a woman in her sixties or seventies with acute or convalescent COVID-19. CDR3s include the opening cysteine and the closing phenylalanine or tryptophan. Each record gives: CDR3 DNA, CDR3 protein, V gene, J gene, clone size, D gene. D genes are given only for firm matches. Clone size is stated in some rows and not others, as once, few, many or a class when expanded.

DNA: TGTGCCAGCAGCCGGACAGGGGGGCCCGGGGAGCTGTTTTTT
CDR3: CASSRTGGPGELFF
V: TRBV11-2
J: TRBJ2-2
size: .
D: TRBD1

DNA: TGTGCCAGCAGCCAAGATCTATGGACAGGCACTGAAGCTTTCTTT
CDR3: CASSQDLWTGTEAFF
V: TRBV14
J: TRBJ1-1
size: .
D: TRBD1

DNA: TGTGCCAGCAGCTTAGATACGACAGGGGCCTACGAGCAGTACTTC
CDR3: CASSLDTTGAYEQYF
V: TRBV11-2
J: TRBJ2-7
size: few
D: TRBD1

DNA: TGTGCCAGCTCTCCAAGCGGGACTACCTACAATGAGCAGTTCTTC
CDR3: CASSPSGTTYNEQFF
V: TRBV18
J: TRBJ2-1
size: few
D: TRBD2

DNA: TGTGCCAGCAGCCCCTACAGGGGAACTAAAGAGACCCAGTACTTC
CDR3: CASSPYRGTKETQYF
V: TRBV14
J: TRBJ2-5
size: .
D: TRBD1

DNA: TGTGCCAGCAGTTTACAGGTAATTACTGAAGCTTTCTTT
CDR3: CASSLQVITEAFF
V: TRBV28
J: TRBJ1-1
size: .
D: .

DNA: TGCGCCAGCAGCTTCGGGACAGGGGGCGAAAAACTGTTTTTT
CDR3: CASSFGTGGEKLFF
V: TRBV5-1
J: TRBJ1-4
size: .
D: TRBD1

DNA: TGCGCCAGCAGTCCTGGGGTCCCGCGCAGGGCGCAAGAGACCCAGTACTTC
CDR3: CASSPGVPRRAQETQYF
V: TRBV23-1
J: TRBJ2-5
size: .
D: .

DNA: TGTGCCAGCAGCCGGATAGGGGATAATTCACCCCTCCACTTT
CDR3: CASSRIGDNSPLHF
V: TRBV6-5
J: TRBJ1-6
size: few
D: .

DNA: TGTGCCAGTAAACGAGGAGATTCTTACGAGCAGTACTTC
CDR3: CASKRGDSYEQYF
V: TRBV6-5
J: TRBJ2-7
size: .
D: .

DNA: TGTGCCAGCAGCTTGTCGAGGAACTATGGCTACACCTTC
CDR3: CASSLSRNYGYTF
V: TRBV5-4
J: TRBJ1-2
size: .
D: .

DNA: TGTGCCAGCAGCCGAACGGGGACAGGGGGCTCCTACGAGCAGTACTTC
CDR3: CASSRTGTGGSYEQYF
V: TRBV6-2/TRBV6-3
J: TRBJ2-7
size: many
D: TRBD1

DNA: TGTGCCAGCAGCAAAGCAGTACAGGGGGCTTTAGCGGGGTACAATGAGCAGTTCTTC
CDR3: CASSKAVQGALAGYNEQFF
V: TRBV7-2
J: TRBJ2-1
size: .
D: .

DNA: TGTGCCAGCAGCGCGTTCGGACCGGGGAATGAGCAGTTCTTC
CDR3: CASSAFGPGNEQFF
V: TRBV9
J: TRBJ2-1
size: .
D: .

DNA: TGTGCCACCAGTGAAACGTCGGGGGACTCAGACAATGAGCAGTTCTTC
CDR3: CATSETSGDSDNEQFF
V: TRBV24-1
J: TRBJ2-1
size: .
D: .

DNA: TGTGCCAGCGACAACAGGGGAGGTTCCTACGAGCAGTACTTC
CDR3: CASDNRGGSYEQYF
V: TRBV6-5
J: TRBJ2-7
size: few
D: .

DNA: TGTGCCTGGAGAGCTAGCGGGAGGGCCCAAGAGACCCAGTACTTC
CDR3: CAWRASGRAQETQYF
V: TRBV30
J: TRBJ2-5
size: few
D: TRBD2

DNA: TGTGCCAGTCCCGGACTTATGAATCAGCCCCAGCATTTT
CDR3: CASPGLMNQPQHF
V: TRBV21-1
J: TRBJ1-5
size: .
D: .

DNA: TGTGCCAGCAGATCGACAGGGGGTCATGGCTACACCTTC
CDR3: CASRSTGGHGYTF
V: TRBV9
J: TRBJ1-2
size: .
D: TRBD1

DNA: TGTGCCAGCAGCTTGAATGGGGGGACGGAGACCCAGTACTTC
CDR3: CASSLNGGTETQYF
V: TRBV7-3
J: TRBJ2-5
size: .
D: .

DNA: TGCGCCAGCAGCTTGGAAGGGGTAGGGACCGGGGAGCTGTTTTTT
CDR3: CASSLEGVGTGELFF
V: TRBV5-1
J: TRBJ2-2
size: .
D: .

DNA: TGTGCCAGCAGCTTTAGGGGCGGAAACACCATATATTTT
CDR3: CASSFRGGNTIYF
V: TRBV5-4
J: TRBJ1-3
size: few
D: .

DNA: TGCGCCAGCAGCTCGGGGACAGCCCGTTTAGACGAGCAGTACTTC
CDR3: CASSSGTARLDEQYF
V: TRBV5-1
J: TRBJ2-7
size: once
D: TRBD1

DNA: TGTGCCAGCAGCCAAGAGGTACAGGGGGGCGAGCAGTACTTC
CDR3: CASSQEVQGGEQYF
V: TRBV3-1/TRBV3-2
J: TRBJ2-7
size: .
D: TRBD1

DNA: TGTGCCAGCAGCCGTTCACCCGCGGATACGCAGTATTTT
CDR3: CASSRSPADTQYF
V: TRBV9
J: TRBJ2-3
size: few
D: .

DNA: TGTGCCAGCAGTGAACTCCCAACTACGGCTCAGCCCCAGCATTTT
CDR3: CASSELPTTAQPQHF
V: TRBV6-1
J: TRBJ1-5
size: .
D: .

DNA: TGTGCCAGCAGGAGGACAGGAGGAAACACCATATATTTT
CDR3: CASRRTGGNTIYF
V: TRBV12-3/TRBV12-4
J: TRBJ1-3
size: few
D: TRBD1

DNA: TGTGCCACCAGTGATTTCGGGTCAGCCCAAGAGACCCAGTACTTC
CDR3: CATSDFGSAQETQYF
V: TRBV24-1
J: TRBJ2-5
size: once
D: .

DNA: TGTGCCAGCAGCCCCCTCCAGGGTGCGGATTCACCCCTCCACTTT
CDR3: CASSPLQGADSPLHF
V: TRBV6-5
J: TRBJ1-6
size: .
D: .

DNA: TGCGCCAGCAGCTATATTTCGGGGGAAAAACTGTTTTTT
CDR3: CASSYISGEKLFF
V: TRBV5-1
J: TRBJ1-4
size: .
D: .

DNA: TGTGCCAGCAGTGAAGCCCGGACAGGGAGCTCCTACGAGCAGTACTTC
CDR3: CASSEARTGSSYEQYF
V: TRBV2
J: TRBJ2-7
size: few
D: TRBD1

DNA: TGTGCCAGTAGTATTTCCCCCCAGGGGCTCAGCTCTGGGGCCAACGTCCTGACTTTC
CDR3: CASSISPQGLSSGANVLTF
V: TRBV19
J: TRBJ2-6
size: .
D: .

DNA: TGTGCCAGCAGTACCGGACAGGGCTATGGCTACACCTTC
CDR3: CASSTGQGYGYTF
V: TRBV12-3/TRBV12-4
J: TRBJ1-2
size: .
D: TRBD1

DNA: TGTGCCACCAAAAACAGGGCTGGAAACACCATATATTTT
CDR3: CATKNRAGNTIYF
V: TRBV19
J: TRBJ1-3
size: once
D: .

DNA: TGTGCCAGCAGCCCAAACTCCGGGGGTCGCCAAGAGACCCAGTACTTC
CDR3: CASSPNSGGRQETQYF
V: TRBV3-1/TRBV3-2
J: TRBJ2-5
size: .
D: .

DNA: TGTGCCAGCAGCCAACAATACGGACTAGCGGGGGGTGGAGAGACCCAGTACTTC
CDR3: CASSQQYGLAGGGETQYF
V: TRBV3-1/TRBV3-2
J: TRBJ2-5
size: .
D: TRBD2

DNA: TGTGCCAGCAGTGAAGGGCGGGCGGGAGGATACGAGCAGTACTTC
CDR3: CASSEGRAGGYEQYF
V: TRBV6-1
J: TRBJ2-7
size: .
D: TRBD2

DNA: TGTGCCAGCAGTTTATCCTTGGCAGGGGCGAACACTGAAGCTTTCTTT
CDR3: CASSLSLAGANTEAFF
V: TRBV27
J: TRBJ1-1
size: few
D: .

DNA: TGTGCCAGCAGACTAACGGGGACTTTCTATGGCTACACCTTC
CDR3: CASRLTGTFYGYTF
V: TRBV28
J: TRBJ1-2
size: .
D: .

DNA: TGTGCCAGCAGCTTGGGGACAGGGGGCGCTGGGGAGCTGTTTTTT
CDR3: CASSLGTGGAGELFF
V: TRBV5-5
J: TRBJ2-2
size: medium-sized
D: TRBD1

DNA: TGTGCCAGCAGCCCAGGAGGGCTGCCTGGAGAGACCCAGTACTTC
CDR3: CASSPGGLPGETQYF
V: TRBV7-6
J: TRBJ2-5
size: .
D: .

DNA: TGCAGCGTTGAAGATCACCAGGCTTCCTATGGCTACACCTTC
CDR3: CSVEDHQASYGYTF
V: TRBV29-1
J: TRBJ1-2
size: .
D: .

DNA: TGTGCCAGCAGCTGGGGACTCGGAAACAATGAGCAGTTCTTC
CDR3: CASSWGLGNNEQFF
V: TRBV7-8
J: TRBJ2-1
size: .
D: .